The 27 T cell receptor beta chains reported below all come from one sample, sequenced in a study of blood T cells in healthy people across ages. Together with a sample-barcoded 5' primer, a J-beta primer mix was included in a second PCR lasting roughly 6 to 12 cycles. MiXCR, applied by TCRdb to the 5' RACE reads, yields one record per CDR3 protein. The table lists roughly 800,000 distinct CDR3 sequences, roughly 40% of them singletons. Sample: blood. The source of these receptors is a man aged 18 to 29 in good health.

There are a few counts of this clonotype. This chain links TRBV20-1 with TRBJ1-6; 7 nucleotides match TRBD1. The V gene end was trimmed by 3 bases and the J gene end by 8 bases; junction bases not matched to a gene: 7. The CDR3 totals 14 residues. Germline V gene sequence: CDR1 DFQATT, CDR2 SNEGSKA (reference sequence). CDR3 nucleotides: TGCAGTGCTAGGGACGACAGGGAGTATTCACCCCTCCACTTT. Its protein is CSARDDREYSPLHF.

The chain is built from TRBV30 and TRBJ1-2; D gene ambiguous. The length of the CDR3 is 15 residues. The germline gives CDR1 GTSNPN, CDR2 SVGIG (reference sequence). Trimming removed 0 bases from V and 2 bases from J, with 13 bases in between. The CDR3 nucleotides are TGTGCCTGGAGTGTAACCCAGGTAGCGAACTATGGCTACACCTTC. This gives the protein CAWSVTQVANYGYTF.

This clonotype has a count of ten or more. This may stem from a read error, because a much larger clone lies one nucleotide away. The V gene is TRBV7-2, the J gene TRBJ1-2; D remains ambiguous. Deletions cut 5 bases from V and 4 bases from J, with 8 bases between. The germline CDR1 and CDR2 sequences are SGHTA and FQGNSA. The CDR3 consists of 12 residues. The CDR3 loop reads CASSPDGYGYTF. The CDR3 bases are TGTGCCAGCAGCCCCGACGGCTATGGCTACACCTTC. Full variable domain (rest looked up from reference TRBV7-2 and TRBJ1-2): GAGVSQSPSNKVTEKGKDVELRCDPISGHTALYWYRQSLGQGLEFLIYFQGNSAPDKSGLPSDRFSAERTGGSVSTLTIQRTQQEDSAVYLCASSPDGYGYTFGSGTRLTVV.

The rearrangement uses TRBV7-2 and TRBJ1-4; D is unclear. CDR3 length equals 15 residues. Germline CDR1 SGHTA, CDR2 FQGNSA. V lost 1 base to trimming and J lost 9 bases, with 15 bases between them. CDR3 DNA: TGTGCCAGCAGCTTAGAAGGCTCGTCCAGCCAAAAACTGTTTTTT. It translates to CASSLEGSSSQKLFF.

The chain joins TRBV27 to TRBJ1-2; D not certain. V was trimmed by 8 bases and J by 5 bases, leaving 15 bases between them. The CDR3 length is 13 residues. CDR1 is MNHEY and CDR2 is SMNVEV in the germline V gene (reference sequence). CDR3 protein: CASLGEGRYGYTF. In DNA, the CDR3 is TGTGCCAGCCTTGGGGAAGGGAGGTATGGCTACACCTTC.

About this clonotype itself: A read error may produce the germline difference seen at one junction end. This chain connects TRBV6-6 to TRBJ1-2; 8 nucleotides line up with TRBD1. The CDR3 runs 16 residues. The germline gives CDR1 MNHNY, CDR2 SVGAGI (reference sequence). CDR3 amino acids: CTSSYFSGGGNYGYTF. The CDR3 DNA is TGTACCAGCAGTTACTTCTCAGGGGGCGGAAACTATGGCTACACCTTC.

At least ten counts were recorded for this clonotype. This chain links TRBV20-1 with TRBJ2-5; tentatively, D is TRBD2 (6 bases). Trimming stripped 6 bases from V and 1 base from J, with 15 bases between. This CDR3 spans 14 amino acids. The germline gives CDR1 DFQATT, CDR2 SNEGSKA (reference sequence). This CDR3 is CSAAGGDFQETQYF. DNA of the CDR3: TGCAGTGCAGCCGGGGGAGACTTCCAAGAGACCCAGTACTTC.

The chain uses TRBV5-1 and TRBJ1-2, with TRBD1 matching 8 bases. CDR1 is SGHRS, CDR2 YFSETQ, per germline. The CDR3 is made up of 15 amino acids. J lost 2 bases, V lost 4 bases, and 7 bases had no gene match. In DNA form, the CDR3 reads TGCGCCAGCAGCCTAGAGACAGGGGAAAACTATGGCTACACCTTC. Translating it yields CASSLETGENYGYTF.

The chain recombines TRBV25-1 with TRBJ2-2; 7 bases align to TRBD2. V shed 8 bases and J 4 bases; nucleotides not matched to a gene: 7. The length of the CDR3 is 14 residues. From germline, CDR1 is MGHDK and CDR2 SYGVNS. The CDR3 spells CASDSGGVTGELFF. CDR3 nucleotide sequence: TGTGCCAGCGATTCGGGGGGTGTCACCGGGGAGCTGTTTTTT.

This clonotype was recorded at least ten times. The genes are TRBV7-2 and TRBJ2-7; no firm D call. The germline CDR1 and CDR2 sequences are SGHTA and FQGNSA. V lost 3 bases and J 2 bases, leaving 11 bases between the germline ends. The CDR3 extends over 14 amino acids. CDR3 sequence reads: CASSFDLGPYEQYF. CDR3 nucleotides: TGTGCCAGCAGCTTCGACTTGGGCCCCTACGAGCAGTACTTC.

The chain's CDR3 is CASSQGGTYSGANVLTF. For the CDR3, the DNA is TGCGCCAGCAGCCAAGGAGGCACCTACTCTGGGGCCAACGTCCTGACTTTC. The chain recombines TRBV4-3 with TRBJ2-6; D remains ambiguous. Germline loops: CDR1 LGHNA, CDR2 YSLEER. V was pared by 1 base and J by 0 bases, with 10 bases between. The CDR3 length is 17 residues.

This chain connects TRBV7-2 to TRBJ2-3; TRBD1 aligns across 12 bases. CDR1 is SGHTA and CDR2 is FQGNSA in the germline V gene. V dropped 3 bases and J dropped 5; count of bases not matched to a gene: 15. The CDR3 spans 19 residues. CDR3 in amino acids: CASSFFYHRDRGRQDTQYF. The CDR3 coding sequence is TGTGCCAGCAGCTTTTTTTACCACCGGGACAGGGGGCGTCAAGATACGCAGTATTTT.

This clonotype was recorded once. This rearrangement joins TRBV12-3 or TRBV12-4 to TRBJ1-4, with a weak D call TRBD1 (6 bases). The ends were cut back, 6 bases at V and 8 bases at J, with 19 bases in the middle. The CDR3 spans 15 residues. In nucleotides, the CDR3 is TGTGCCAGCAGCAACGGGGTTGGGGGGCAAGAAAAACTGTTTTTT. This gives the protein CASSNGVGGQEKLFF.

This sequence joins TRBV6-1 and TRBJ2-1, with TRBD1 matching over 10 bases. The CDR3 has 17 residues. V lost 6 bases, J lost 5 bases, and 13 bases stayed unmatched. The germline gives CDR1 MNHNS, CDR2 SASEGT. CDR3 sequence (DNA): TGTGCCAGCAGATTCTTAGGCGGGACAGGGGCCAACAATGAGCAGTTCTTC. Residues: CASRFLGGTGANNEQFF.

The gene calls are TRBV7-9 and TRBJ2-3; TRBD2 might be the D (5 bases). Germline assignment: CDR1 SEHNR and CDR2 FQNEAQ (reference sequence). CDR3 length equals 15 residues. V dropped 5 bases and J dropped 2 bases, with 14 bases sitting between them. CDR3 loop: CASSQRQLDTDTQYF. The CDR3 DNA reads as TGTGCCAGCAGCCAGCGGCAGTTAGACACAGATACGCAGTATTTT. Filled out from reference TRBV7-9 and TRBJ2-3, the complete variable domain reads DTGVSQNPRHKITKRGQNVTFRCDPISEHNRLYWYRQTLGQGPEFLTYFQNEAQLEKSRLLSDRFSAERPKGSFSTLEIQRTEQGDSAMYLCASSQRQLDTDTQYFGPGTRLTVL.

This clonotype has only a few counts. This chain connects TRBV13 to TRBJ1-1; 11 bases match TRBD1. CDR1 and CDR2 from the germline V gene are PRHDT and FYEKMQ (reference sequence). The CDR3 loop spans 16 amino acids. Trimming took 5 bases from V and 5 from J; bases not matched to a gene: 10. The CDR3 sequence: CASSPRTGGGGTEAFF. The CDR3, as DNA: TGTGCCAGCAGCCCCAGGACAGGGGGCGGAGGGACTGAAGCTTTCTTT.

This clonotype was observed at least ten times. This chain connects TRBV6-6 to TRBJ2-3; 10 positions match TRBD1. There are 14 residues in the CDR3. Germline assignment: CDR1 MNHNY and CDR2 SVGAGI (reference sequence). The junction had 3 bases not matched to a gene; V was cut back by 5 bases and J by 4 bases. The CDR3 spells CASSTGTGADTQYF. For the CDR3, the DNA is TGTGCCAGCAGTACGGGGACAGGGGCAGATACGCAGTATTTT.

The chain uses TRBV12-3 or TRBV12-4 and TRBJ1-5; D is undetermined. The CDR3 is made up of 15 amino acids. V lost 3 bases and J 3 bases, leaving 12 bases between the germline ends. The CDR3 loop reads CASSLGQAFNQPQHF. In nucleotides, the CDR3 is TGTGCCAGCAGTTTGGGTCAGGCCTTCAATCAGCCCCAGCATTTT.

This clonotype turned up a few times. V and J are TRBV29-1 and TRBJ1-1; TRBD1 might be the D (5 bases). There are 11 residues in the CDR3. Trimming removed 5 bases at V and 4 bases at J, with 8 bases between. Looked up from germline, CDR1 is SQVTM and CDR2 is ANQGSEA. The CDR3 loop is CSVLRGTEAFF. CDR3 in DNA: TGCAGCGTTCTAAGGGGCACTGAAGCTTTCTTT.

V usage is TRBV4-2 and J usage is TRBJ2-2, with D possibly called TRBD1 or TRBD2 (5 bases each). Trimming removed 6 bases at V and 1 base at J, with 18 bases between. CDR3 size: 17 residues. Germline CDR1 reads LGHNA; CDR2 reads YNFKEQ. The CDR3 bases are TGTGCCAGCAGTATATACGGGGACGGGGAGAACACCGGGGAGCTGTTTTTT. The encoded protein is CASSIYGDGENTGELFF.

In its sample, this clonotype was seen a few times. The chain links TRBV6-2 or TRBV6-3 to TRBJ1-2; the D is unclear. V was trimmed by 3 bases and J by 8 bases, leaving 13 bases between them. Germline loops: CDR1 MNHEY, CDR2 SVGEGT. There are 13 residues in the CDR3. CDR3 loop: CASSYNEGRGYTF. For the CDR3, the DNA is TGTGCCAGCAGTTATAATGAGGGAAGAGGCTACACCTTC.

The table lists this clonotype with many counts. The V and J genes are TRBV27 and TRBJ2-1; 7 positions match TRBD1. Trimming cost V 10 bases and J 5 bases; bases outside gene matches: 8. This CDR3 has 13 residues. Looked up from germline, CDR1 is MNHEY and CDR2 is SMNVEV (reference sequence). CDR3: CATAKGGHNEQFF. The CDR3 DNA sequence: TGTGCCACCGCTAAAGGGGGCCACAATGAGCAGTTCTTC.

This clonotype was seen only a few times. The chain is built from TRBV12-3 or TRBV12-4 and TRBJ2-5, with D maybe TRBD2 (6 bases). This CDR3 is 14 amino acids long. The V and J ends lost 7 bases and 11 bases respectively, with 23 bases between them. The chain's CDR3 is CASIRTNLVNEQYF. The CDR3 DNA is TGTGCCAGCATACGGACTAACCTAGTCAATGAGCAGTACTTC.

The V call is TRBV2, the J call TRBJ2-3; D possibly corresponds to TRBD2 (7 bases). CDR1 SNHLY and CDR2 FYNNEI come from the germline V gene. The CDR3 has 13 amino acids. Trimming left V 5 bases short and J 5 bases short, with 11 bases between. CDR3 in DNA: TGTGCCAGCAGTAGGGGGGGGATAGATACGCAGTATTTT. Amino acid sequence: CASSRGGIDTQYF.

Only a few counts were recorded for this clonotype. The rearrangement joins TRBV7-3 to TRBJ1-1; TRBD1 is a possible D gene (5 bases). V lost 1 base to trimming and J lost 1 base, with 7 bases between them. Germline values: CDR1 SGHTA, CDR2 FQGTGA. This CDR3 spans 14 amino acids. CDR3: CASSLIGQNTEAFF. As DNA, the CDR3 is TGTGCCAGCAGCTTAATTGGACAGAACACTGAAGCTTTCTTT.

The chain employs TRBV19 and TRBJ1-5, with a tentative D call TRBD1 (6 bases). Germline V gives CDR1 LNHDA, CDR2 SQIVND (reference sequence). The length of the CDR3 is 15 residues. V was clipped by 5 bases and J by 5 bases, with 16 bases between them. The CDR3 DNA follows: TGTGCCAGTAGTCCCCAGTGGACAGCAGATCAGCCCCAGCATTTT. Translated: CASSPQWTADQPQHF.

The rearrangement joins TRBV20-1 to TRBJ2-7; 7 positions agree with TRBD2. In germline, CDR1 is DFQATT, CDR2 SNEGSKA (reference sequence). V lost 0 bases to trimming and J lost 7 bases; unmatched junction nucleotides: 15. The CDR3 loop spans 16 amino acids. The CDR3 bases are TGCAGTGCTAGAGATTTTAACAGCGGGACTTACAATGAGCAGTACTTC. Protein: CSARDFNSGTYNEQYF.